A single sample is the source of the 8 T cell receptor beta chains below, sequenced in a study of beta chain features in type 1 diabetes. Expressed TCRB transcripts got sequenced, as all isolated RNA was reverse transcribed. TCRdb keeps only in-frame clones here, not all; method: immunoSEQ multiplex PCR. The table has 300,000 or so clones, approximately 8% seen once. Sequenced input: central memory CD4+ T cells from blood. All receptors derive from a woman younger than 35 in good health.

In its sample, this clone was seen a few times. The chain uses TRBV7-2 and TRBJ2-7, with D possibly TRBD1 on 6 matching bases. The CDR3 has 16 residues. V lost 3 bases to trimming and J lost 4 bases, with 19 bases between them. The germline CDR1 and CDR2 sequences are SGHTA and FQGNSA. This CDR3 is CASSFKQGSTQYEQYF. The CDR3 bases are TGTGCCAGCAGCTTCAAACAGGGTTCCACACAATACGAGCAGTACTTC.

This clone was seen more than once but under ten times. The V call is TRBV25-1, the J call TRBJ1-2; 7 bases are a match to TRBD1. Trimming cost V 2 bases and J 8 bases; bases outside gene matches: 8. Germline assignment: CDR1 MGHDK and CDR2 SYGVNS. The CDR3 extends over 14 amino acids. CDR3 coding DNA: TGTGCCAGCAGTGAAACAGGGGAATGGTACGGCTACACCTTC. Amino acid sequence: CASSETGEWYGYTF.

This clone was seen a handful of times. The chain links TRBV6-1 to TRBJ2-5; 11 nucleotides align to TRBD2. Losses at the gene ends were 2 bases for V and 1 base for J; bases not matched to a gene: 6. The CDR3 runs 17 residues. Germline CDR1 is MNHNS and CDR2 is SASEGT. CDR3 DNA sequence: TGTGCCAGCAGTGAATCTGCTAGCGGGAGGTTCCAAGAGACCCAGTACTTC. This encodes CASSESASGRFQETQYF.

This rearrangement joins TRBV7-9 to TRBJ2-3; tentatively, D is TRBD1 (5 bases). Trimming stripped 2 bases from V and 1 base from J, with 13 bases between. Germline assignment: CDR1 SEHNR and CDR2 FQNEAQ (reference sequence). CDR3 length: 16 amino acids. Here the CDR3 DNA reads TGTGCCAGCAGCTTAATGAGGTGGGGCCGCACAGATACGCAGTATTTT. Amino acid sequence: CASSLMRWGRTDTQYF.

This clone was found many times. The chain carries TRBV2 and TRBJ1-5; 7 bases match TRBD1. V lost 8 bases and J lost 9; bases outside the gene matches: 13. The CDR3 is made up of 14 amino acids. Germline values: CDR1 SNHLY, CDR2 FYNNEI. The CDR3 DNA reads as TGTGCCAGCTCGACAGGGATGAGCTTGATGCCCCAGCATTTT. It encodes CASSTGMSLMPQHF.

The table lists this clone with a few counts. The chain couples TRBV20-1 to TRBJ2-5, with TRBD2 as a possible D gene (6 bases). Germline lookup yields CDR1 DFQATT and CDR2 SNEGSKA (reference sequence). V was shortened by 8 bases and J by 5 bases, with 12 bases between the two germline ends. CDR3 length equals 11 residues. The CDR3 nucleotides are TGCAGTCCTCGGGAGTATGAGACCCAGTACTTC. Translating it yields CSPREYETQYF.

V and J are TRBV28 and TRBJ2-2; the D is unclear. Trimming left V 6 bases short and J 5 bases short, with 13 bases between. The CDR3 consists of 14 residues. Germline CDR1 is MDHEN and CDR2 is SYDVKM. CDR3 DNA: TGTGCCAGCAGCCGATGGGTTTCTACCGGGGAGCTGTTTTTT. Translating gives CASSRWVSTGELFF.

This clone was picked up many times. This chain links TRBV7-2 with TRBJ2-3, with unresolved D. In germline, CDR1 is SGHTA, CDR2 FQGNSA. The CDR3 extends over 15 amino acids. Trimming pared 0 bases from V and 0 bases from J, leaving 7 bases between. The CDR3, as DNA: TGTGCCAGCAGCTTAGCCAGCACCAGCACAGATACGCAGTATTTT. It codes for CASSLASTSTDTQYF.